Below are 9 T cell receptor beta chains sequenced from a single sample in a study of blood T cell repertoires in COVID-19. The method was immunoSEQ multiplex PCR; TCRdb's version includes in-frame clones alone and lacks a portion of them. This sample yields around 140,000 clones, of which roughly 88% are seen a single time; about 2% belongs to the top ten. Sequenced input: peripheral blood. These receptors all come from a man in his 70s with active COVID-19.

This rearrangement joins TRBV6-2 or TRBV6-3 to TRBJ2-7, with TRBD2 matching 7 bases. V was clipped by 2 bases and J by 4 bases; unmatched bases: 8. CDR1 MNHEY and CDR2 SVGEGT come from the germline V gene. The CDR3 loop spans 15 amino acids. CDR3 region: CASSYREGPGYEQYF. The CDR3 coding sequence is TGTGCCAGCAGTTACAGGGAGGGTCCGGGATACGAGCAGTACTTC.

The V and J genes are TRBV7-9 and TRBJ1-1, with D possibly matching TRBD1 (6 bases). The ends were cut back, 6 bases at V and 2 bases at J, with 13 bases in the middle. The germline V gene has CDR1 SEHNR and CDR2 FQNEAQ (reference sequence). The CDR3 totals 14 residues. The CDR3, as DNA: TGTGCCAGCAGTCAAGGACAGCTTAACACTGAAGCTTTCTTT. This codes for CASSQGQLNTEAFF.

The rearrangement uses TRBV21-1 and TRBJ2-7; the table gives TRBD2 as D, unverified against the DNA. TRBV21-1 is tagged as a pseudogene. This CDR3 comprises 15 residues. CDR3 sequence: CASSRIAGDRGEQYF. CDR3 coding DNA: TGTGCCAGCAGCAGAATAGCGGGAGACAGAGGCGAGCAGTACTTC.

The chain recombines TRBV9 with TRBJ2-1, with TRBD2 matching 7 bases. This CDR3 contains 15 residues. The ends lost 2 bases at V and 3 bases at J; junction bases unmatched: 5. The V gene's germline CDR1 is SGDLS and CDR2 YYNGEE. The CDR3, as DNA: TGTGCCAGCAGCGTCCGACTAGCCGGCTACAATGAGCAGTTCTTC. It encodes CASSVRLAGYNEQFF.

J is TRBJ1-5 and V is TRBV6-5; tentatively, D is TRBD1 (6 bases). The CDR3 contains 14 residues. Per germline, CDR1 MNHEY and CDR2 SVGAGI. Trimming stripped 4 bases from V and 6 bases from J, with 13 bases between. CDR3 sequence (DNA): TGTGCCAGCAGTTCCCAGGGGAGTAGTCAGCCCCAGCATTTT. This gives the protein CASSSQGSSQPQHF.

The J gene is TRBJ1-1, the V gene TRBV18; D may be TRBD1 (5 bases). Trimming cost V 2 bases and J 2 bases, with 12 bases left between them. The CDR3 contains 15 residues. CDR1 KGHSH and CDR2 LQKENI come from the germline V gene. The CDR3 nucleotides are TGTGCCAGCTCACCAAGACAGAATTCAAACACTGAAGCTTTCTTT. It encodes CASSPRQNSNTEAFF.

V and J are TRBV2 and TRBJ1-6, with TRBD1 matching 8 bases. The germline V gene has CDR1 SNHLY and CDR2 FYNNEI. The CDR3 spans 19 residues. Trimming took 5 bases from V and 4 from J; bases not matched to a gene: 16. CDR3 residues: CASSLTRSTGAFYNSPLHF. The CDR3 DNA sequence: TGTGCCAGCAGTTTAACGCGTTCGACAGGGGCTTTTTATAATTCACCCCTCCACTTT.

The chain links TRBV18 to TRBJ2-1; TRBD2 might be the D (6 bases). The CDR3 extends over 13 amino acids. With 1 base removed from V and 9 bases from J, the gap between germline ends came to 10 bases. Germline V gives CDR1 KGHSH, CDR2 LQKENI. CDR3 nucleotides: TGTGCCAGCTCACCACAGGGACTTCCTGAGCAGTTCTTC. This sequence encodes CASSPQGLPEQFF.

The chain couples TRBV25-1 to TRBJ2-7; TRBD2 is a possible D gene (6 bases). V gave up 2 bases and J gave up 2 bases, with 13 bases separating them. Germline V gene lookup returns CDR1 MGHDK and CDR2 SYGVNS. The CDR3 is 15 amino acids. The CDR3 loop is CASSETGTPAYEQYF. CDR3 DNA: TGTGCCAGCAGTGAAACCGGGACTCCGGCCTACGAGCAGTACTTC.